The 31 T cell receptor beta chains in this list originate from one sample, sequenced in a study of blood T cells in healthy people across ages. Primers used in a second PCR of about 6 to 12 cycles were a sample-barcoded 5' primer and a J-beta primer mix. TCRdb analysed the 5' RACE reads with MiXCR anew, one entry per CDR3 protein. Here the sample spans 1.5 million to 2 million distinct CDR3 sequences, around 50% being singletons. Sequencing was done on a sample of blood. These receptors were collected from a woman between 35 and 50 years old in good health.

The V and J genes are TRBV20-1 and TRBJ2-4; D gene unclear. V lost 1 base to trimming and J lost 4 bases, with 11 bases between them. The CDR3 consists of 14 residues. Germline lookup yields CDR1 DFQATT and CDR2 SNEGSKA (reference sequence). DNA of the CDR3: TGCAGTGCTAGAGTCCAGGACCTAAAAAACATTCAGTACTTC. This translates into CSARVQDLKNIQYF.

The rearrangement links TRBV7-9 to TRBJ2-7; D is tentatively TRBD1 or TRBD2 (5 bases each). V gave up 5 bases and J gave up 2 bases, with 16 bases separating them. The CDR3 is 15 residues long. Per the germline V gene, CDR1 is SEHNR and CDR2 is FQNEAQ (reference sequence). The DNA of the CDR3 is TGTGCCAGCAGCGAAGGGACCACAAGAACCTACGAGCAGTACTTC. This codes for CASSEGTTRTYEQYF.

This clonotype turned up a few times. The CDR3 sequence is CSVPGTASTDTQYF. The CDR3 nucleotides read TGCAGTGTGCCCGGGACAGCTAGCACAGATACGCAGTATTTT. The chain is built from TRBV20-1 and TRBJ2-3; TRBD1 aligns across 7 bases. The CDR3 sequence is 14 residues long. Germline CDR1 is DFQATT and CDR2 is SNEGSKA (reference sequence). Trimming at V came to 7 bases and at J to 0 bases, leaving 7 bases not matched to a gene.

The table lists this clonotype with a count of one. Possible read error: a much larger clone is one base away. The CDR3 is CAGSHSGYEQYF. The CDR3 DNA follows: TGTGCCGGCAGCCATAGCGGCTACGAGCAGTACTTC. The chain has TRBV12-3 or TRBV12-4 and TRBJ2-7; a possible D gene is TRBD2 (6 bases). The length of the CDR3 is 12 residues.

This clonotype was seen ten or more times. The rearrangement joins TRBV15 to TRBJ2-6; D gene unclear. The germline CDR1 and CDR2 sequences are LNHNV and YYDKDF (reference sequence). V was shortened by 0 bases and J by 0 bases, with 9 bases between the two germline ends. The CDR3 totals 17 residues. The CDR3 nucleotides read TGTGCCACCAGCAGAGATGGGTCCGGCTCTGGGGCCAACGTCCTGACTTTC. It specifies CATSRDGSGSGANVLTF.

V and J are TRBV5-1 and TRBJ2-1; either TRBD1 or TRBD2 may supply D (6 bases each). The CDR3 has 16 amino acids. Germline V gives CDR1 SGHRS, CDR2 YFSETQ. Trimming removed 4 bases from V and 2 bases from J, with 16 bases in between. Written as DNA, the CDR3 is TGCGCCAGCAGCCCCGGAGGGGGTTACACCTACAATGAGCAGTTCTTC. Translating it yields CASSPGGGYTYNEQFF.

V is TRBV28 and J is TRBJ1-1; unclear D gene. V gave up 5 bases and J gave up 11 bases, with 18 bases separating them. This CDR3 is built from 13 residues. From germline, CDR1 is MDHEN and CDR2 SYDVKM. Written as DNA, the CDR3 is TGTGCCAGCAGTGTACTAAAAGGCTCAAGGGCTTTCTTT. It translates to CASSVLKGSRAFF. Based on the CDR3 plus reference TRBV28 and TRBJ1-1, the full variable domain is DVKVTQSSRYLVKRTGEKVFLECVQDMDHENMFWYRQDPGLGLRLIYFSYDVKMKEKGDIPEGYSVSREKKERFSLILESASTNQTSMYLCASSVLKGSRAFFGQGTRLTVV.

In nucleotides, the CDR3 is TGTGCCAGCAGTTACGCTGACAGGGAGAACACTGAAGCTTTCTTT. This encodes CASSYADRENTEAFF. The chain has TRBV6-2 or TRBV6-3 and TRBJ1-1; 7 nucleotides align to TRBD1. The germline V gene encodes CDR1 MNHEY and CDR2 SVGEGT. This CDR3 is built from 15 residues. The J segment lost 1 base and the V segment lost 2 bases, leaving 4 bases of the junction unmatched.

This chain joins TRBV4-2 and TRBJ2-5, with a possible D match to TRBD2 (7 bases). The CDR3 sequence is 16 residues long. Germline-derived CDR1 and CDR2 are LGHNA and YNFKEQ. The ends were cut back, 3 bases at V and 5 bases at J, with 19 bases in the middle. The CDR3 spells CASSQGGAVSWETQYF. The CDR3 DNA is TGTGCCAGCAGCCAGGGGGGGGCTGTATCTTGGGAGACCCAGTACTTC.

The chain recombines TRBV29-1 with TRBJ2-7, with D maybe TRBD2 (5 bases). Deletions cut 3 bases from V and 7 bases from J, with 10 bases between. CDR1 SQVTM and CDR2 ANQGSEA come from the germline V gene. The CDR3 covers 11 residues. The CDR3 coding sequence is TGCAGCGTTGATACGGGGAATGAGCAGTACTTC. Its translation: CSVDTGNEQYF.

The CDR3: CASRYLQGAPLHF. CDR3 bases: TGTGCCAGCAGGTATTTACAGGGGGCACCCCTCCACTTT. This chain links TRBV28 with TRBJ1-6; 8 bases are a match to TRBD1. With V trimmed by 6 bases and J by 11 bases, 6 bases remained unmatched. This CDR3 has 13 residues. Germline-derived CDR1 and CDR2 are MDHEN and SYDVKM.

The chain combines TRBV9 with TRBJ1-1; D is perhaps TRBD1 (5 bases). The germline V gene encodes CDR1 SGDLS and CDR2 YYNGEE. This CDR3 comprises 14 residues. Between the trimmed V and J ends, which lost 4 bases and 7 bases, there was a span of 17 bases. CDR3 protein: CASSPGGVVGEAFF. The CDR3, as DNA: TGTGCCAGCAGCCCCGGAGGGGTTGTGGGTGAAGCTTTCTTT.

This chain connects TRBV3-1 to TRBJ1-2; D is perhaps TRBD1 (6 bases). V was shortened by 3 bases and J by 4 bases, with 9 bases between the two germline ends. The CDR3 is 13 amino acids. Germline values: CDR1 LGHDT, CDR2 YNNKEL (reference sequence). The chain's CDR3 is CASSHEGGYGYTF. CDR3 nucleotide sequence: TGTGCCAGCAGCCACGAGGGGGGCTATGGCTACACCTTC.

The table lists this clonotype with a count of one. In DNA, the CDR3 is TGCAGCATCGGACAGGGAGGTGGCGAAAAACTGTTTTTT. It codes for CSIGQGGGEKLFF. The chain is built from TRBV29-1 and TRBJ1-4, with 8 bases aligning to TRBD1. V was pared by 8 bases and J by 8 bases, with 10 bases of the junction left unmatched. CDR1 and CDR2 from the germline V gene are SQVTM and ANQGSEA. The CDR3 totals 13 residues. Filled out from reference TRBV29-1 and TRBJ1-4, the complete variable domain reads SAVISQKPSRDICQRGTSLTIQCQVDSQVTMMFWYRQQPGQSLTLIATANQGSEATYESGFVIDKFPISRPNLTFSTLTVSNMSPEDSSIYLCSIGQGGGEKLFFGSGTQLSVL.

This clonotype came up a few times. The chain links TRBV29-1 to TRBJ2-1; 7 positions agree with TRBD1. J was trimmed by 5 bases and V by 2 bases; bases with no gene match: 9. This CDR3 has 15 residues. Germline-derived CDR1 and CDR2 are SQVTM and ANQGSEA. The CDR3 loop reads CSVESDRAKNNEQFF. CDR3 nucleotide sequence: TGCAGCGTTGAAAGCGACAGGGCCAAAAACAATGAGCAGTTCTTC.

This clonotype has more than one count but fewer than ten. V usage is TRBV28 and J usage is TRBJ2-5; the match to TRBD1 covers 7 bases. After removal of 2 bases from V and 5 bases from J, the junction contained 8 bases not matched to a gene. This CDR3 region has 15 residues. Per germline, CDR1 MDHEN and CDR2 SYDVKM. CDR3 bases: TGTGCCAGCAGTTTAGGCGGACAGGTCCGTGAGACCCAGTACTTC. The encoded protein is CASSLGGQVRETQYF.

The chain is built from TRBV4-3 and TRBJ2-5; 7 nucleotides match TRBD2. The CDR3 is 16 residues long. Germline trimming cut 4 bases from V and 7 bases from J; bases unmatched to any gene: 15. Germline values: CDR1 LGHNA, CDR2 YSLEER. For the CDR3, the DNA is TGCGCCAGCAGCCCGAGATCTACTAGCGCCCTAGGGACCCAGTACTTC. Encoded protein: CASSPRSTSALGTQYF.

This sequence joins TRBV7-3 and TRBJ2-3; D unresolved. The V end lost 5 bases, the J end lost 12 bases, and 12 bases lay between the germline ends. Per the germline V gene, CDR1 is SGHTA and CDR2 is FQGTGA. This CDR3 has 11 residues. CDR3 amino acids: CASSLGPIQYF. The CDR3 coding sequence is TGTGCCAGCAGCCTAGGCCCCATTCAGTATTTT.

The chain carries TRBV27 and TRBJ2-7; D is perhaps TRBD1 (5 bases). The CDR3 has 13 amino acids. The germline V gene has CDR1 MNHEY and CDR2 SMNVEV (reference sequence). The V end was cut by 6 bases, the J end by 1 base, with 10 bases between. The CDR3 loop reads CASSWGPSYEQYF. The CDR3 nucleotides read TGTGCCAGCAGCTGGGGCCCGTCCTACGAGCAGTACTTC.

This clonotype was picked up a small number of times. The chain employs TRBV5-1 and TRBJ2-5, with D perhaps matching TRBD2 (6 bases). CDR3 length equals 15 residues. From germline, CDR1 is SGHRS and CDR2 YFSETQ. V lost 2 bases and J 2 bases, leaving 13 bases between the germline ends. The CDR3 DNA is TGCGCCAGCAGCTTCAGAAAAGGAGGGCAAGAGACCCAGTACTTC. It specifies CASSFRKGGQETQYF.

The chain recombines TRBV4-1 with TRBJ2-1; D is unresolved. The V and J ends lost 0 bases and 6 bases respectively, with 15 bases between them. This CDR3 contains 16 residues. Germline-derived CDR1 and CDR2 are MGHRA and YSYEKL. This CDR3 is CASSQDPGPVSNEQFF. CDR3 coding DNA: TGCGCCAGCAGCCAAGATCCCGGACCAGTCAGCAATGAGCAGTTCTTC.

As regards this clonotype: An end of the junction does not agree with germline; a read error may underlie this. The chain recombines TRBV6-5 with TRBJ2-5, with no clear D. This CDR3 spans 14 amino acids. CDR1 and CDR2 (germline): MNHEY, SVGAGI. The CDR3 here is CASSYQDGQETQYF. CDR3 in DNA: TGCGCCAGCAGTTACCAGGACGGGCAAGAGACCCAGTACTTC.

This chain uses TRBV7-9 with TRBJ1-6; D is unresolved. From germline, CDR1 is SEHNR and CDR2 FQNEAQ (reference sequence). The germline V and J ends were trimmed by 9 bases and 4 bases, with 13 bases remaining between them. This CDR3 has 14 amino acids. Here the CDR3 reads CASDKSSYNSPLHF. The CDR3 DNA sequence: TGTGCCAGTGATAAGTCCAGTTATAATTCACCCCTCCACTTT.

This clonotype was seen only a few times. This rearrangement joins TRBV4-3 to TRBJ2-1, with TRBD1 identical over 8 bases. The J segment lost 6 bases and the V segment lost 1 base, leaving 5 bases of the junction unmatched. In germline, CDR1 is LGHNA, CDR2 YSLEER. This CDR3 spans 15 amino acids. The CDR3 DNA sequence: TGCGCCAGCAGCCAAGGTGACAGGGGATTCAATGAGCAGTTCTTC. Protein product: CASSQGDRGFNEQFF.

CDR3 in DNA: TGTGCCAGCAGTTTTCTGGGGGTGGATGAAAAACTGTTTTTT. This gives the protein CASSFLGVDEKLFF. This chain connects TRBV28 to TRBJ1-4; D is perhaps TRBD1 (5 bases). This CDR3 region has 14 residues. Between the trimmed V and J ends, which lost 3 bases and 6 bases, there was a span of 11 bases. Germline CDR1 reads MDHEN; CDR2 reads SYDVKM.

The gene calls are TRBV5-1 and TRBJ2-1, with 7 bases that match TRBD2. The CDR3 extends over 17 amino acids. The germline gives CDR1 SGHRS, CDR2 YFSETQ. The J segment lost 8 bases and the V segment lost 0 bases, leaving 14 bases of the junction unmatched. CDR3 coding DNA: TGCGCCAGCAGCTTGGAACCGACTAGCCGGAATGGGGATGAGCAGTTCTTC. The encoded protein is CASSLEPTSRNGDEQFF.

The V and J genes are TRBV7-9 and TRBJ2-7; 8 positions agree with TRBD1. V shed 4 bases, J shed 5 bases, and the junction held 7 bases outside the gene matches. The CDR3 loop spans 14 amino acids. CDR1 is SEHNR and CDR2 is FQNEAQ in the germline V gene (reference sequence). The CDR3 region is CASSSAGTGDEQYF. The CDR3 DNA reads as TGTGCCAGCAGCTCGGCCGGGACAGGAGACGAGCAGTACTTC.

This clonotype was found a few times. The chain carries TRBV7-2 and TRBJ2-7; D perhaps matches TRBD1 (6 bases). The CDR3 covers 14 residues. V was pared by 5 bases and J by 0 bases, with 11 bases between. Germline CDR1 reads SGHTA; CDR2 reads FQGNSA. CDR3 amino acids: CASSENRVSYEQYF. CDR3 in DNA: TGTGCCAGCAGCGAGAACAGGGTCTCCTACGAGCAGTACTTC.

The CDR3 sequence: CASSSAGGPLEQYF. In DNA, the CDR3 is TGTGCCAGCAGCTCAGCGGGGGGGCCTCTCGAGCAGTACTTC. The J gene is TRBJ2-7, the V gene TRBV6-1, with 10 bases fitting TRBD2. V gave up 6 bases and J gave up 6 bases; unmatched junction bases: 8. This CDR3 is 14 amino acids long. Germline CDR1 and CDR2: MNHNS and SASEGT.

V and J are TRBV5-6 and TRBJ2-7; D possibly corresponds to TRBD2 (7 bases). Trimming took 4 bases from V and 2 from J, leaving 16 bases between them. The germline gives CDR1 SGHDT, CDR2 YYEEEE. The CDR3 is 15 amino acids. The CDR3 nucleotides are TGTGCCAGCAGCGCGGGGGTAGGGGGGACCTACGAGCAGTACTTC. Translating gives CASSAGVGGTYEQYF.

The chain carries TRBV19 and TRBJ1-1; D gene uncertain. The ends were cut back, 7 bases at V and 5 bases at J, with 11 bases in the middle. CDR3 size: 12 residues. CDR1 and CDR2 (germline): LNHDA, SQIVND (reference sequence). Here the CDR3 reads CASNVEGTEAFF. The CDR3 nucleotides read TGTGCCAGTAATGTGGAAGGAACTGAAGCTTTCTTT.